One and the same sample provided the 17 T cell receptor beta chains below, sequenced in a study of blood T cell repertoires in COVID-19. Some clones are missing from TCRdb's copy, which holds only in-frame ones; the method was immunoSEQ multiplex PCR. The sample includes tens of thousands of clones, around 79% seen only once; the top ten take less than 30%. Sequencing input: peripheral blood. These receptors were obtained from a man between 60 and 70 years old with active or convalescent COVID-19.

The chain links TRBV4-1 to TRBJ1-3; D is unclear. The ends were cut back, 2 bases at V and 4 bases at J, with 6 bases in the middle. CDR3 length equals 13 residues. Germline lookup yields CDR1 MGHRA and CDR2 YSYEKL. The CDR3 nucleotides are TGCGCCAGCAGCCAACTTATCGGAAACACCATATATTTT. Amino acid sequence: CASSQLIGNTIYF.

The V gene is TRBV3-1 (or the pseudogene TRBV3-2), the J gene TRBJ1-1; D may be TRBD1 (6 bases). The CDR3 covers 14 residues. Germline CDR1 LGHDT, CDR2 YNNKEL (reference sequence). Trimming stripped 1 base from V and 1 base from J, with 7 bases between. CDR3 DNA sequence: TGTGCCAGCAGCCAAGTAGGGGGGAACACTGAAGCTTTCTTT. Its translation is CASSQVGGNTEAFF.

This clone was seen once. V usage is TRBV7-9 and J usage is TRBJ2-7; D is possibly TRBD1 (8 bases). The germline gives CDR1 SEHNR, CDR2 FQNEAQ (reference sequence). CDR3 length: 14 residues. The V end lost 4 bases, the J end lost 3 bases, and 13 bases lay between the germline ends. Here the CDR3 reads CASSSYRGGYEQYF. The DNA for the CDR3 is TGTGCCAGCAGCTCGTACAGGGGGGGCTACGAGCAGTACTTC.

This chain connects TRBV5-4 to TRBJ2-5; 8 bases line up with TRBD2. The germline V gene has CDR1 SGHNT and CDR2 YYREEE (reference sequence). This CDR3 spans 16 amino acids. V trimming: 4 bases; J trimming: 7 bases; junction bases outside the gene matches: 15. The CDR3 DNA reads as TGTGCCAGCAGCCCATCCCTCAGCGGGGGCCCAAGGACCCAGTACTTC. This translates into CASSPSLSGGPRTQYF.

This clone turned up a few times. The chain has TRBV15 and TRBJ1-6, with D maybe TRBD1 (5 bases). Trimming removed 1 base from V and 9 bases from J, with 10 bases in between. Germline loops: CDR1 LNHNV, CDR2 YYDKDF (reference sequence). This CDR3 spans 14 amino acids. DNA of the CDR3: TGTGCCACCAGCAGAGGGGGGGGTAGTTCACCCCTCCACTTT. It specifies CATSRGGGSSPLHF.

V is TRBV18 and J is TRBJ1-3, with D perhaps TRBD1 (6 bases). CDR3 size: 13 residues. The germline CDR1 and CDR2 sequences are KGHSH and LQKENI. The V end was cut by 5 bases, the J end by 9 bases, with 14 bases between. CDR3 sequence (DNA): TGTGCCAGCTCAGGGGACAACGGTGGCACCATATATTTT. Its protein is CASSGDNGGTIYF.

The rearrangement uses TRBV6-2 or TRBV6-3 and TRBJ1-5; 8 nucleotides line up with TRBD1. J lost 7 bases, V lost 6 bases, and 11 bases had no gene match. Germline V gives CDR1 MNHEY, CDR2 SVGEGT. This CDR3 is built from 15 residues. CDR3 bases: TGTGCCAGCAGGCCTACAGGGGGTAGAAGGCAGCCCCAGCATTTT. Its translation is CASRPTGGRRQPQHF.

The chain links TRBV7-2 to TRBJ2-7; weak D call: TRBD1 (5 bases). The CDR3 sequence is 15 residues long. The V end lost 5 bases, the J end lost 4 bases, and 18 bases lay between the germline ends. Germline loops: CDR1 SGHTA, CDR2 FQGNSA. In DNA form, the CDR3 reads TGTGCCAGCAGCGCCATGTGGGGCGCTGGGTACGAGCAGTACTTC. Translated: CASSAMWGAGYEQYF.

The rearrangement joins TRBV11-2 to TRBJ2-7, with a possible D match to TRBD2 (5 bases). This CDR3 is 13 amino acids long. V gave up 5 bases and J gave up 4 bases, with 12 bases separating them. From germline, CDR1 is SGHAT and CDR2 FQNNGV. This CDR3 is CASSPRGSYEQYF. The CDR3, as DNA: TGTGCCAGCAGCCCCCGGGGAAGTTACGAGCAGTACTTC. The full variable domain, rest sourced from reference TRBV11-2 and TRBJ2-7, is EAGVAQSPRYKIIEKRQSVAFWCNPISGHATLYWYQQILGQGPKLLIQFQNNGVVDDSQLPKDRFSAERLKGVDSTLKIQPAKLEDSAVYLCASSPRGSYEQYFGPGTRLTVT.

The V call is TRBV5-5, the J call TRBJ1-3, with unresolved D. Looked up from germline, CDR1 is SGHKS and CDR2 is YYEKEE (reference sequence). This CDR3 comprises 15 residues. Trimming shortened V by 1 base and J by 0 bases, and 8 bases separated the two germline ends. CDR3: CASSLSALSGNTIYF. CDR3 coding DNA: TGTGCCAGCAGCTTGAGCGCCCTCTCTGGAAACACCATATATTTT.

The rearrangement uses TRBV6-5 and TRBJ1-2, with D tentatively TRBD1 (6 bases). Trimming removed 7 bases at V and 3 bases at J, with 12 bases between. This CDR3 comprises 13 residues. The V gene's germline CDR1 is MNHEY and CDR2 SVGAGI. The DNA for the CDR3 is TGTGCCAGCAAACAGGGTACGGACTATGGCTACACCTTC. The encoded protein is CASKQGTDYGYTF.

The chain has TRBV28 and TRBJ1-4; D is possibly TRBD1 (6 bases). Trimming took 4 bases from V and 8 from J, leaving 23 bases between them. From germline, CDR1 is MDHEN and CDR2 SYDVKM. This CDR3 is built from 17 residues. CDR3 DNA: TGTGCCAGCAGTTCTACAGGGTATTCGTTCAAGGGCGAAAAACTGTTTTTT. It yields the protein CASSSTGYSFKGEKLFF.

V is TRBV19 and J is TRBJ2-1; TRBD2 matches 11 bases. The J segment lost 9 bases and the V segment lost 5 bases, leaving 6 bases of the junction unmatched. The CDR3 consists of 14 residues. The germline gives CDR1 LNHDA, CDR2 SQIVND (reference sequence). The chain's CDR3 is CASSLAGGPGEQFF. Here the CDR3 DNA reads TGTGCCAGTAGTTTAGCGGGGGGGCCGGGTGAGCAGTTCTTC.

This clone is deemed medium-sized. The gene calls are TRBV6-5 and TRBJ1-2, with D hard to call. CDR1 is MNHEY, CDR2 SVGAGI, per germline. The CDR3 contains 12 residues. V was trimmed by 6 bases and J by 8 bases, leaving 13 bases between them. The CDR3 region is CASSQSGNGYTF. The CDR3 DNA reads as TGTGCCAGCAGCCAAAGCGGGAACGGCTACACCTTC.

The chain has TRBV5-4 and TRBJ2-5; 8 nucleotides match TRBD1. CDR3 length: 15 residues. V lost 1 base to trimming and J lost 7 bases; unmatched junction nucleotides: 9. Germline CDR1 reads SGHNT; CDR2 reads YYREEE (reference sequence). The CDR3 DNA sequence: TGTGCCAGCAGCTTGCCGGGACAGGACTATGGGACCCAGTACTTC. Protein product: CASSLPGQDYGTQYF.

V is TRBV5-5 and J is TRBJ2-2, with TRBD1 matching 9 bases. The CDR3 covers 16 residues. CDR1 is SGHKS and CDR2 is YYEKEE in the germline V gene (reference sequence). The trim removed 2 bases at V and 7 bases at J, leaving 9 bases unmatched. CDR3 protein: CASSFGDRVRSGELFF. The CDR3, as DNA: TGTGCCAGCAGCTTTGGGGACAGGGTGAGGAGCGGGGAGCTGTTTTTT.

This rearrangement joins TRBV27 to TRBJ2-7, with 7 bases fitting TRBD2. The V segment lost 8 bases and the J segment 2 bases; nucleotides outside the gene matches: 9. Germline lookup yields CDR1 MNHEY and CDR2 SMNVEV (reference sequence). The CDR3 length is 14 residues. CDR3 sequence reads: CASSIQRGPYEQYF. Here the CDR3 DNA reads TGTGCCAGCTCCATTCAGCGGGGCCCCTACGAGCAGTACTTC.